Presented here are 10 T cell receptor beta chains from one specimen sequenced in a study of T cell changes during pregnancy in multiple sclerosis. Sequencing used immunoSEQ multiplex PCR; TCRdb keeps in-frame clones, though not all of them. The sample lists 50,000 to 55,000 clones, about 93% occurring once. Source: CD4+ T cells from peripheral blood mononuclear cells, taken in the third trimester of pregnancy. These receptors were collected from a female donor with multiple sclerosis, enrolled in a pregnancy study.

The CDR3 DNA sequence: TGTGCCAGCAGCTGGGACAGGGGTGATGAAAAACTGTTTTTT. Its translation is CASSWDRGDEKLFF. The chain carries TRBV7-2 and TRBJ1-4, with 10 bases fitting TRBD1. The junction had 2 bases not matched to a gene; V was cut back by 4 bases and J by 6 bases. CDR1 and CDR2 (germline): SGHTA, FQGNSA. The CDR3 runs to 14 residues.

This sequence joins TRBV9 and TRBJ2-7; the match to TRBD2 covers 7 bases. V was clipped by 0 bases and J by 7 bases; unmatched bases: 10. The CDR3 spans 15 residues. Germline V CDR1 and CDR2: SGDLS, YYNGEE. CDR3 sequence reads: CASSVGLGGYTEQYF. In DNA form, the CDR3 reads TGTGCCAGCAGCGTAGGTTTGGGGGGGTACACGGAGCAGTACTTC.

The rearrangement links TRBV27 to TRBJ2-7, with TRBD2 identical over 8 bases. Trimming took 5 bases from V and 2 from J; bases not matched to a gene: 20. The CDR3 extends over 19 amino acids. From germline, CDR1 is MNHEY and CDR2 SMNVEV (reference sequence). CDR3 sequence: CASSLRRTSRERGPYEQYF. CDR3 DNA: TGTGCCAGCAGTCTACGTAGGACTAGCAGGGAAAGGGGACCCTACGAGCAGTACTTC.

V gene TRBV6-1 combines with J gene TRBJ1-2, with 10 bases fitting TRBD1. Germline assignment: CDR1 MNHNS and CDR2 SASEGT. This CDR3 spans 14 amino acids. V was pared by 3 bases and J by 7 bases, with 5 bases of the junction left unmatched. This CDR3 is CASSELTGGGGYTF. CDR3 sequence (DNA): TGTGCCAGCAGTGAGTTGACAGGGGGCGGTGGCTACACCTTC.

The V and J genes are TRBV9 and TRBJ2-1, with 8 bases matching TRBD1. J gave up 2 bases and V 2 bases, and 3 bases lay outside the gene matches. CDR1 and CDR2 (germline): SGDLS, YYNGEE. This CDR3 contains 15 residues. The CDR3 coding sequence is TGTGCCAGCAGCGTCGACAGGGGCCCCTACAATGAGCAGTTCTTC. This encodes CASSVDRGPYNEQFF.

The V and J genes are TRBV19 and TRBJ2-7; 7 positions agree with TRBD2. The germline V gene encodes CDR1 LNHDA and CDR2 SQIVND (reference sequence). Trimming took 6 bases from V and 2 from J; bases not matched to a gene: 1. The CDR3 runs to 12 residues. This CDR3 is CASSSGTYEQYF. The CDR3 region has the DNA TGTGCCAGTAGCAGCGGGACCTACGAGCAGTACTTC. Filled out from reference TRBV19 and TRBJ2-7, the complete variable domain reads DGGITQSPKYLFRKEGQNVTLSCEQNLNHDAMYWYRQDPGQGLRLIYYSQIVNDFQKGDIAEGYSVSREKKESFPLTVTSAQKNPTAFYLCASSSGTYEQYFGPGTRLTVT.

The chain links TRBV5-6 to TRBJ2-6, with 8 bases lining up with TRBD1. The germline V gene has CDR1 SGHDT and CDR2 YYEEEE. CDR3 size: 18 residues. J lost 5 bases, V lost 1 base, and 11 bases had no gene match. CDR3 amino acids: CASSLRRTGSSWANVLTF. CDR3 nucleotide sequence: TGTGCCAGCAGCTTGCGCAGGACAGGGTCCAGTTGGGCCAACGTCCTGACTTTC.

J is TRBJ1-2 and V is TRBV7-2, with a tentative D call TRBD1 (6 bases). Trimming cost V 0 bases and J 5 bases, with 13 bases left between them. This CDR3 is built from 15 residues. Germline V gene lookup returns CDR1 SGHTA and CDR2 FQGNSA. CDR3 in amino acids: CASSLAGGGAYGYTF. CDR3 sequence (DNA): TGTGCCAGCAGCTTAGCGGGCGGGGGCGCTTATGGCTACACCTTC.

The CDR3 region is CASSQERRGGAVGYTF. CDR3 in DNA: TGTGCCAGCAGCCAAGAAAGGAGGGGGGGAGCGGTCGGCTACACCTTC. The J gene is TRBJ1-2, the V gene TRBV4-2, with D maybe TRBD1 (6 bases). CDR1 LGHNA and CDR2 YNFKEQ come from the germline V gene. The CDR3 loop spans 16 amino acids. With 0 bases removed from V and 8 bases from J, the gap between germline ends came to 19 bases.

This chain joins TRBV6-1 and TRBJ1-2; D not certain. The CDR3 has 13 residues. Trimming stripped 1 base from V and 3 bases from J, with 6 bases between. The germline V gene encodes CDR1 MNHNS and CDR2 SASEGT. CDR3 sequence: CASSEERYYGYTF. As DNA, the CDR3 is TGTGCCAGCAGTGAAGAACGGTACTATGGCTACACCTTC.